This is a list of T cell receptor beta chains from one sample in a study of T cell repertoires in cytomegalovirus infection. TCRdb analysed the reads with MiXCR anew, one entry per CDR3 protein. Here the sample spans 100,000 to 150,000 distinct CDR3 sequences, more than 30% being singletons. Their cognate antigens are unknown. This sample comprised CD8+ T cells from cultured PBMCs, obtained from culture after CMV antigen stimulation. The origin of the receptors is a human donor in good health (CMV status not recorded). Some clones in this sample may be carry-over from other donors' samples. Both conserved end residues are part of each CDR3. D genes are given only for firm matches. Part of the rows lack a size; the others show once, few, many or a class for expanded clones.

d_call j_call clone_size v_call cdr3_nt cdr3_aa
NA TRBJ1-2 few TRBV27 TGTGCCAGCAGTATAGGTCTCAACTATGGCTACACCTTC CASSIGLNYGYTF
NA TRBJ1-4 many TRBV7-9 TGTGCCAGCAGCTTAGTACCAACTAATGAAAAACTGTTTTTT CASSLVPTNEKLFF
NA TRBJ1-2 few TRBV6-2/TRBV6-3 TGTGCCAGCATCCACTTCATCCAGGAGGGGGTGACTAACTATGGCTACACCTTC CASIHFIQEGVTNYGYTF
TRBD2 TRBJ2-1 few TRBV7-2 TGTGCCAGCAGCTTAAAGAGCGGGGTCACCACCTACAATGAGCAGTTCTTC CASSLKSGVTTYNEQFF
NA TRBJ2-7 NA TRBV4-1 TGCGCCAGCAGCCAAGTGGAGGCCTCCTACGAGCAGTACTTC CASSQVEASYEQYF
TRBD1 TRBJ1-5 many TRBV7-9 TGTGCCAGCAGTTCGGACAGGGAACTCAATCAGCCCCAGCATTTT CASSSDRELNQPQHF
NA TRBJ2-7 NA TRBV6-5 TGTGCCAGCAGTTACGTCAGATCGGAAGAGCAGAACTTC CASSYVRSEEQNF
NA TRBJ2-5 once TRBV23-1 TGCGCCACACACGCGGGAAGGCTCCAAGAGACCCAGTACTTC CATHAGRLQETQYF
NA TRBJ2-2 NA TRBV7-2 TGTGCCAGCAGCCACGGGACGGACTTTTACACCGGGGAGCTGTTTTTT CASSHGTDFYTGELFF
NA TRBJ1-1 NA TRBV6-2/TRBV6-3 TGTGCCAGCAGCCCAACCTGGAACACTGAAGCTTTCTTT CASSPTWNTEAFF
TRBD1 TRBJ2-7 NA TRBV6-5 TGTGCCAGCAGTTACTCCGGACAGGGCTACGAGCAGTACTTC CASSYSGQGYEQYF
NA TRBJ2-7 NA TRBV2 TGTGCCAGCACCGACACGGGCCACGAGCAGTACTTC CASTDTGHEQYF
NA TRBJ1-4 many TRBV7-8 TGTGCCAGCAGCCCCCCCGGGGGACTCACAACTAATGAAAAACTGTTTTTT CASSPPGGLTTNEKLFF
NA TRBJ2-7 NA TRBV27 TGTGCCAGCAGTAGTTCAGGAACCTACGAGCAGTACTTC CASSSSGTYEQYF
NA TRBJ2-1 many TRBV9 TGTGCCAGCAGCGTAGGTACTGGAATAAATGAGCAGTTCTTC CASSVGTGINEQFF
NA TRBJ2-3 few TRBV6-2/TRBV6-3 TGTGCCAGCCGGTGGACTGCCCGGAGCACAGATACGCAGTATTTT CASRWTARSTDTQYF
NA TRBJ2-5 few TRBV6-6 TGTGCCAGCAGTTACTCTGGGGAGTTAAGATTACTGGACCAAGAGACCCAGTACTTC CASSYSGELRLLDQETQYF
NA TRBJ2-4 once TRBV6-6 TGTGCCAGCAGTTACTCGTACGGGGCAAGCAAAAACATTCAGTACTTC CASSYSYGASKNIQYF
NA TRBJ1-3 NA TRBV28 TGTGCCAGCAGCTCTTTTCACAGGGACTTATCTGGAAACACCATATATTTT CASSSFHRDLSGNTIYF
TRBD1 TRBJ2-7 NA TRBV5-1 TGCGCCAGCAGCTTGGGACAGGGGAGCCCCTACGAGCAGTACTTC CASSLGQGSPYEQYF
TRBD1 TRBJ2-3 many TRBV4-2 TGTGCCAGCAGCGAGGAGCTACAGGGGACGGTTAGCACAGATACGCAGTATTTT CASSEELQGTVSTDTQYF
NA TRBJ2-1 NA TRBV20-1 TGCAGTGCTACTTCGTCCAGGGACCGCCTTAAATTCTTC CSATSSRDRLKFF